Presented here are 12 T cell receptor beta chains from one specimen sequenced in a study of regulatory T cells in long-lasting Graves disease. Time point defined: newly diagnosed GD, antithyroid drugs for less than 3 months. There was RNA extracted from PBMCs, and the TCR library was made from it. Investigators prepared the TCR beta libraries by applying iRepertoire HTBI primers and Arm-PCR of CDR3 regions. TCRdb re-analysed the multiplex PCR reads in MiXCR, keeping a single row per CDR3 protein. The sample shows hundreds of thousands of distinct CDR3 sequences, approximately 15% of them seen only once. These same records also appear under a second study, on T cells in Graves' hyperthyroidism and ophthalmopathy.

The sample here was peripheral blood mononuclear cells (PBMCs), taken at new diagnosis, from a patient treated with antithyroid drugs. These receptor sequences come from a woman younger than 45 with Graves disease.

This clonotype was found many times. This sequence joins TRBV7-8 and TRBJ1-5; TRBD1 agrees at 9 bases. In germline, CDR1 is SGHVS, CDR2 FQNEAQ. After removal of 4 bases from V and 5 bases from J, the junction contained 6 bases not matched to a gene. The CDR3 length is 15 residues. The CDR3 here is CASSSRTGEDQPQHF. The CDR3 region has the DNA TGTGCCAGCAGCTCCAGGACAGGGGAAGATCAGCCCCAGCATTTT.

This clonotype was seen a handful of times. The chain combines TRBV20-1 with TRBJ2-7, with 10 bases identical to TRBD1. Germline V gene data show CDR1 as DFQATT and CDR2 as SNEGSKA (reference sequence). V shed 2 bases and J 6 bases; nucleotides not matched to a gene: 10. The CDR3 is 15 amino acids. CDR3 coding DNA: TGCAGTGCTAGATCTGCCCGGGACAGGGGTGGCGAGCAGTACTTC. Translation gives CSARSARDRGGEQYF.

J is TRBJ1-6 and V is TRBV30; D is unclear. The CDR3 sequence is 13 residues long. The V and J ends lost 3 bases and 7 bases respectively, with 10 bases between them. Germline loops: CDR1 GTSNPN, CDR2 SVGIG (reference sequence). This CDR3 is CAWRGYGNSPLHF. Here the CDR3 DNA reads TGTGCCTGGAGGGGTTACGGCAATTCACCCCTCCACTTT.

This clonotype was recorded at least ten times. V usage is TRBV12-3 or TRBV12-4 and J usage is TRBJ1-1, with 7 bases fitting TRBD1. The CDR3 sequence is 13 residues long. Trimming cost V 5 bases and J 7 bases; bases outside gene matches: 7. CDR3: CASSGGTAIEAFF. The DNA for the CDR3 is TGTGCCAGCAGTGGGGGGACAGCGATTGAAGCTTTCTTT.

A remark on this clonotype: A single base separates this from a much larger clone, so it may be a read error. This chain uses TRBV28 with TRBJ1-5, with a weak D call TRBD1 (6 bases). The CDR3 runs to 19 residues. Trimming took 3 bases from V and 8 from J, leaving 29 bases between them. Germline CDR1 and CDR2: MDHEN and SYDVKM. CDR3 DNA sequence: TGTGCCAGCAGTTTCTCTCCGGGGGGGCCTCGATCGGGAGATGAGCCCCAGCATTTT. It translates to CASSFSPGGPRSGDEPQHF.

The sample holds many counts of this clonotype. The chain uses TRBV7-9 and TRBJ2-7; 7 bases map to TRBD1. Germline-derived CDR1 and CDR2 are SEHNR and FQNEAQ (reference sequence). CDR3 size: 14 residues. V shed 3 bases and J 3 bases; nucleotides not matched to a gene: 5. The CDR3 nucleotides are TGTGCCAGCAGCTTGGGACCAGGGGGCTACGAGCAGTACTTC. This encodes CASSLGPGGYEQYF. Full variable domain (missing parts from reference TRBV7-9 and TRBJ2-7): DTGVSQNPRHKITKRGQNVTFRCDPISEHNRLYWYRQTLGQGPEFLTYFQNEAQLEKSRLLSDRFSAERPKGSFSTLEIQRTEQGDSAMYLCASSLGPGGYEQYFGPGTRLTVT.

The chain has TRBV9 and TRBJ2-1; perhaps TRBD1 as D (6 bases). This CDR3 has 15 residues. Germline V gene data show CDR1 as SGDLS and CDR2 as YYNGEE. With 4 bases removed from V and 6 bases from J, the gap between germline ends came to 17 bases. CDR3 sequence: CASSSSPGQSNEQFF. CDR3 DNA: TGTGCCAGCAGCTCATCTCCGGGACAAAGCAATGAGCAGTTCTTC.

Ten or more counts support this clonotype. The CDR3 DNA reads TGCGCCAGCAGCCCCGAAGGGATGAACACTGAAGCTTTCTTT. It is translated as CASSPEGMNTEAFF. The rearrangement uses TRBV5-1 and TRBJ1-1; D remains ambiguous. Germline CDR1 and CDR2: SGHRS and YFSETQ. The CDR3 is made up of 14 amino acids. V was shortened by 4 bases and J by 0 bases, with 10 bases between the two germline ends.

In this sample, this clonotype turned up many times. The chain joins TRBV20-1 to TRBJ1-5; D remains ambiguous. Germline V gene lookup returns CDR1 DFQATT and CDR2 SNEGSKA (reference sequence). CDR3 length equals 14 residues. V was trimmed by 1 base and J by 5 bases, leaving 12 bases between them. The CDR3, as DNA: TGCAGTGCTAGAGTAGGAAACGGTTATCAGCCCCAGCATTTT. Translating it yields CSARVGNGYQPQHF.

This clonotype was seen a few times. V usage is TRBV30 and J usage is TRBJ2-5, with D perhaps matching TRBD1 (5 bases). The CDR3 is 14 residues long. Germline V gives CDR1 GTSNPN, CDR2 SVGIG (reference sequence). V lost 0 bases, J lost 2 bases, and 10 bases lay in between. CDR3 nucleotides: TGTGCCTGGAGTGTAAACAGGCTTCAAGAGACCCAGTACTTC. It codes for CAWSVNRLQETQYF.

This clonotype was seen many times. This rearrangement joins TRBV9 to TRBJ1-2, with TRBD1 identical over 9 bases. This CDR3 has 15 amino acids. CDR1 SGDLS and CDR2 YYNGEE come from the germline V gene. Trimming at V came to 3 bases and at J to 4 bases, leaving 7 bases not matched to a gene. CDR3 amino acids: CASSERGQGFYGYTF. The CDR3 bases are TGTGCCAGCAGCGAACGTGGACAGGGGTTCTATGGCTACACCTTC.

This clonotype has only a few counts. V and J are TRBV20-1 and TRBJ2-7; 7 bases fit TRBD1. The V gene end was trimmed by 7 bases and the J gene end by 1 base; junction bases not matched to a gene: 1. Germline assignment: CDR1 DFQATT and CDR2 SNEGSKA (reference sequence). The CDR3 runs 11 residues. CDR3 DNA: TGCAGTGTACAGGGGTCCTACGAGCAGTACTTC. Translation gives CSVQGSYEQYF.